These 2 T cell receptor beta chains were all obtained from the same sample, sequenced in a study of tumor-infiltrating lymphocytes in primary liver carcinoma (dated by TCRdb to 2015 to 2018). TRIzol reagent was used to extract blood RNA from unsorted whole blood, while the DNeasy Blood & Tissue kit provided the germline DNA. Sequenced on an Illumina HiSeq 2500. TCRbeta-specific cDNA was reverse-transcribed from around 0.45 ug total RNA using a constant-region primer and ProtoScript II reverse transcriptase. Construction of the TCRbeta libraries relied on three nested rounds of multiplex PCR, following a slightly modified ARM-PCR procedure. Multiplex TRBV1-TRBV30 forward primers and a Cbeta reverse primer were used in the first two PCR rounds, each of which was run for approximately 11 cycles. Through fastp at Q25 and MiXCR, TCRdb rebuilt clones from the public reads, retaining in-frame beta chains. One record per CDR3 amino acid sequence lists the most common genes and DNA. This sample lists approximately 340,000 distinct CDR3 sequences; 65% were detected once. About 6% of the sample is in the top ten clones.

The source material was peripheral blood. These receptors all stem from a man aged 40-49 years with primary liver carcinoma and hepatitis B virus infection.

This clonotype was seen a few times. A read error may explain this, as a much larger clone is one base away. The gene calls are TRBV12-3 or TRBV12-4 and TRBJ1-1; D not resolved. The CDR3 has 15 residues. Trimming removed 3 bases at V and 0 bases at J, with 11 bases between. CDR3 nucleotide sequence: TGTGCCAGCAGTTTCAATGACCAAATGAACACTGAAGCTTTCTTT. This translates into CASSFNDQMNTEAFF.

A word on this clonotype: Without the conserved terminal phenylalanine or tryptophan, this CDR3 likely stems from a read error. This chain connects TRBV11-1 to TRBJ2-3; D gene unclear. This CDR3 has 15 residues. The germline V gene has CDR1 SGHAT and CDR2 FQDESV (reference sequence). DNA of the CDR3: TGTGCTAGCAGTTCGGATACTCAGCTGACAGATACGCAGTATTCT. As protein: CASSSDTQLTDTQYS.